The 3 T cell receptor beta chains below come from one sample, sequenced in a study of cytomegalovirus exposure and HLA in healthy donors. Amplification used 60 Vbeta primers and 13 Jbeta primers. Profiled with immunoSEQ multiplex PCR; TCRdb holds only in-frame clones, not every one. There are approximately 40,000 clones in the sample; roughly 82% occur only once, and about 10% lies in the top ten. The specimen was PBMCs. The receptors were gathered from a woman aged 18-35 years in good health and CMV-seropositive.

V is TRBV27 and J is TRBJ2-7, with D possibly TRBD2 on 6 matching bases. The V end was cut by 6 bases, the J end by 4 bases, with 16 bases between. CDR3 length: 14 amino acids. Germline CDR1 MNHEY, CDR2 SMNVEV (reference sequence). In nucleotides, the CDR3 is TGTGCCAGCAGGTGGAGGGCGACTCATTACGAGCAGTACTTC. Protein product: CASRWRATHYEQYF.

This clone was seen more than once but under ten times. The chain uses TRBV4-3 and TRBJ2-7; 14 bases are shared with TRBD2. Germline CDR1 reads LGHNA; CDR2 reads YSLEER. V gave up 4 bases and J gave up 8 bases; unmatched junction bases: 4. This CDR3 spans 14 amino acids. This CDR3 reads CASSPGLAGGQQYF. The DNA of the CDR3 is TGCGCCAGCAGCCCCGGACTAGCGGGAGGACAGCAGTACTTC.

This chain links TRBV4-2 with TRBJ1-2; weak D call: TRBD1 (5 bases). The V and J ends lost 1 base and 4 bases respectively, with 19 bases between them. The CDR3 has 17 amino acids. Per germline, CDR1 LGHNA and CDR2 YNFKEQ. CDR3 coding DNA: TGTGCCAGCAGCCAAGTCGACTTGCAGGGAGGAACCTATGGCTACACCTTC. This gives the protein CASSQVDLQGGTYGYTF.